This T cell receptor (beta chain) was retrieved from a study of blood T cell repertoires in COVID-19. In germline, CDR1 is MNHEY, CDR2 SVGAGI. Trimming cost V 7 bases and J 5 bases, with 11 bases left between them. The CDR3 loop spans 12 amino acids. TCRdb keeps only in-frame clones here, not all; method: immunoSEQ multiplex PCR. The data show over 100,000 clones, around 90% seen once. The TCR comes from a human donor in a cohort sampled during active COVID-19. V and J are TRBV6-5 and TRBJ1-1; D remains unclear. The sequencing input was peripheral blood. CDR3 in amino acids: CASTGLVTEAFF. In DNA form, the CDR3 reads TGTGCCAGCACGGGGTTGGTTACTGAAGCTTTCTTT.